The 3 T cell receptor beta chains below were found in one sample sequenced in a study of cytomegalovirus exposure and HLA in healthy donors. The PCR contained 60 Vbeta and 13 Jbeta primers. Here immunoSEQ multiplex PCR was the method, and the copy in TCRdb shows in-frame clones only, minus some. The sample lists 100,000 to 150,000 clones; roughly 80% were seen once. Sample: PBMCs. Receptors originate from a woman aged 35 to 49 in good health and CMV-seronegative.

The V gene is TRBV18, the J gene TRBJ2-7; the match to TRBD2 covers 13 bases. J lost 4 bases, V lost 6 bases, and 6 bases had no gene match. This CDR3 has 15 residues. Looked up from germline, CDR1 is KGHSH and CDR2 is LQKENI. CDR3 amino acids: CASSPRTSGSYEQYF. For the CDR3, the DNA is TGTGCCAGCTCCCCTCGGACTAGCGGGAGTTACGAGCAGTACTTC.

The CDR3 sequence is CASSQNPTGGINTIYF. CDR3 DNA sequence: TGCGCCAGCAGCCAAAATCCGACAGGGGGTATAAACACCATATATTTT. This sequence joins TRBV4-3 and TRBJ1-3; 9 bases align to TRBD1. Trimming took 2 bases from V and 6 from J; bases not matched to a gene: 8. The CDR3 runs 16 residues. Germline loops: CDR1 LGHNA, CDR2 YSLEER.

This clone was counted a few times. The J gene is TRBJ1-5, the V gene TRBV28, with D possibly matching TRBD1 (5 bases). Looked up from germline, CDR1 is MDHEN and CDR2 is SYDVKM. The CDR3 length is 12 residues. The V end was cut by 4 bases, the J end by 15 bases, with 16 bases between. CDR3 region: CASSSTGVRWHF. The CDR3 coding sequence is TGTGCCAGCAGTTCAACGGGGGTCCGTTGGCATTTT.